This T cell receptor (beta chain) was captured by sequencing in a study of blood T cells in healthy people across ages. Through a sample-barcoded 5' primer and a J-beta primer mix, a second PCR was run for about 6 to 11 cycles. TCRdb reprocessed the 5' RACE reads with MiXCR, giving one entry per CDR3 protein. Among about 720,000 distinct CDR3 sequences listed, approximately 25% were seen once. In its sample, this clonotype was seen a few times. V was clipped by 1 base and J by 14 bases, with 10 bases between them. This CDR3 is built from 11 residues. Germline CDR1 reads LGHDT; CDR2 reads YNNKEL (reference sequence). This sample also appeared in a second study, on T cells of mothers and their children.

The sequence came from a boy between 10 and 17 years old in good health. The chain recombines TRBV3-1 with TRBJ2-3, with unresolved D. Source material: blood. The DNA of the CDR3 is TGTGCCAGCAGCCAAGGCACGGAAGGGTATTTT. This gives the protein CASSQGTEGYF.